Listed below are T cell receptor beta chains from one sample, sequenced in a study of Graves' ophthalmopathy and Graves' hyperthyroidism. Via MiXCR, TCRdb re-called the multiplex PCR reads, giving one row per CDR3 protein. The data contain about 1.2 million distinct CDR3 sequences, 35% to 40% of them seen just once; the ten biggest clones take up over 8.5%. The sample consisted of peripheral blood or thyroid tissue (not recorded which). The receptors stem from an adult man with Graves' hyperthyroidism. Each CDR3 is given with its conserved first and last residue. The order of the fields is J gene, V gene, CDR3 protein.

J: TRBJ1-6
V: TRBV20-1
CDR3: CSAAQIQGISPLHF

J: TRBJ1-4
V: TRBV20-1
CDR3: CSARGLGLSEKLFF

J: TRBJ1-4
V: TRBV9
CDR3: CASSASGPTEKLFF

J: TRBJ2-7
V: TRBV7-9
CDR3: CASSVTTDSYEQYF

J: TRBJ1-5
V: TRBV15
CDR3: CATSRRGSEGYQPQHF

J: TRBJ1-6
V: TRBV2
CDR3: CASSALGGSPLHF

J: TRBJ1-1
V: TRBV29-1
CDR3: CSVPLPNTEAFF

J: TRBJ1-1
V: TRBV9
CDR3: CTSSPAQGYTEAFF

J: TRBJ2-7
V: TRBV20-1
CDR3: CSAHTDRTYEQYF

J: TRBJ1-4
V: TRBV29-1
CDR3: CSTMGEEGEKLFF

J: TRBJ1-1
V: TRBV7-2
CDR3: CASSLDPGWAFF

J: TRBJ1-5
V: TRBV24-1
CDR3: CATSPGGNQPQHF

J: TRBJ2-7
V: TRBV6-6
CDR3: CASTSRPSGTGDYEQYF

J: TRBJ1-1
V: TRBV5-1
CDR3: CASSQDFPTSNTEAFF

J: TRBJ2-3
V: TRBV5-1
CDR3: CASSLGSNTDTQYF

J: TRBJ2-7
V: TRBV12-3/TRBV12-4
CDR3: CASSVQDRGVYEQYF

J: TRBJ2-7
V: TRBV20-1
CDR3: CSASTGGAYEQYF

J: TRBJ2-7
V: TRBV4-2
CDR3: CASSPPPSGEQYF

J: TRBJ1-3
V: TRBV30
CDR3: CAWMGGGNTIYF

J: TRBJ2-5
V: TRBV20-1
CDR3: CSARGHPRDYQETQYF

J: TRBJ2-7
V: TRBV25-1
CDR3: CASSPGLGAGGSYEQYF

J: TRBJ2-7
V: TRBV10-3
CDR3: CAISESEGQNKQYF

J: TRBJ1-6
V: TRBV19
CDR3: CASSIHIGSLYNSPLHF

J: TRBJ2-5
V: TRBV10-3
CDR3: CAISGDGMGETQYF

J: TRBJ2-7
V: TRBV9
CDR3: CASSVLSGSYEQYF

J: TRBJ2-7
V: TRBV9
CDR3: CASSERGGVAYEQYF

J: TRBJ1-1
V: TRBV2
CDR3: CASNPTEGLYTEAFF

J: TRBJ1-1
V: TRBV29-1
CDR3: CTVEESPHTEAFF

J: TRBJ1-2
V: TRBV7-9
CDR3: CASSFSTGRFYGYTF

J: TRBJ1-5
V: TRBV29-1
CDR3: CSYGGGGGNQPQHF

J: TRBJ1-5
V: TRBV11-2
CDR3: CAGSLSGGSNQPQHF

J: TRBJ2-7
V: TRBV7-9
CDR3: CASSLVGGIVHEQYF

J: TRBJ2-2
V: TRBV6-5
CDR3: CASRTDSADLGELFF

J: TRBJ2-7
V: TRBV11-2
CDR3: CATGGADQSYEQYF

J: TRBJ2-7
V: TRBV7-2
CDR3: CASSPWDRRTDEQYF

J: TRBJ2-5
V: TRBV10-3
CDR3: CASSEPGTGKETQYF

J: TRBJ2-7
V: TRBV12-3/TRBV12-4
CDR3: CASSSDPRQAQYF

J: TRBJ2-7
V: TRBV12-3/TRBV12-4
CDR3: CASMSAGEQYF

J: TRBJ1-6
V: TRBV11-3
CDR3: CASSLGQGDTPLHF

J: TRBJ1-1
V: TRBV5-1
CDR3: CASSFFRGVNTEAFF

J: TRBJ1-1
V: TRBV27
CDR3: CASSTGGQVAFF

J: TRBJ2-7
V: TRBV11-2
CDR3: CASSHLGGEQYF

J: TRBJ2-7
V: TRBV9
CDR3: CASSVDVGTATYEQYF

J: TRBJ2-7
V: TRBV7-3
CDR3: CASSTGPTGEQYF

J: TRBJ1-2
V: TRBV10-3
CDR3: CASSDVPGRARIGYTF

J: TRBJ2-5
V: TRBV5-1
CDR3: CASNREDGETQYF

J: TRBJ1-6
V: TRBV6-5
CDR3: CASSNSRGPLHF

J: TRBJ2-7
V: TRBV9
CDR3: CASSVAEQQGVYEQYF

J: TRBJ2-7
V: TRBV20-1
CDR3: CSASAPGFEEQYF

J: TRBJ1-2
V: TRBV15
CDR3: CATSSVGTGFNYGYTF

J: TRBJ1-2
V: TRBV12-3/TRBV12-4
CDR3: CASTTPGQGSNYGYTF

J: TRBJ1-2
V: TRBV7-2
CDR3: CASSPDRDRDGYTF

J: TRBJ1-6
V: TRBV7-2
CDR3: CASSPYGVGGSPLHF